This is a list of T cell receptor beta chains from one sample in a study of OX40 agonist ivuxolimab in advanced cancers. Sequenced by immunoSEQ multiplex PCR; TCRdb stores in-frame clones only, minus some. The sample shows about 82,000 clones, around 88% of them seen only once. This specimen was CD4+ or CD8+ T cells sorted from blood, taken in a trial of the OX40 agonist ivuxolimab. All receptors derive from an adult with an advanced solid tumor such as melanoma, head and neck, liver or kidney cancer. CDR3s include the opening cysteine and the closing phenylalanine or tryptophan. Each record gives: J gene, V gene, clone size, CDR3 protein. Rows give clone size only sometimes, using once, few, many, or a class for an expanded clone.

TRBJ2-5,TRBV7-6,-,CASSLASSETQYF
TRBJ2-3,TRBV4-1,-,CASSQDEQLDTQYF
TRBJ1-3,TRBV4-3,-,CASSFGTVLSGNTIYF
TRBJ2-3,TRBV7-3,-,CASSLNYYLTDTQYF
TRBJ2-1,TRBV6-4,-,CASRLDSNNEQFF
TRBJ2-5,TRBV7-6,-,CASSPGETQYF
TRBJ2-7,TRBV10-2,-,CASRNGLAASYEQYF
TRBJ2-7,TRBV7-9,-,CASNSGPYEQYF
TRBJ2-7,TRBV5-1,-,CASGESTGWGYEQYF
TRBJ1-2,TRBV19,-,CASSMGGKFDGYTF
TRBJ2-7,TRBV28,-,CASSQPGQIYEQYF
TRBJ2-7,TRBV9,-,CASSVGPSVRGHEQYF
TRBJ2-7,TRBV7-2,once,CASSATKLAGREQYF
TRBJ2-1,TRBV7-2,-,CASSLSRLAGTEQFF
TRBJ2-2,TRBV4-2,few,CASSQWQGGNTGELFF
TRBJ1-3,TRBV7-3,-,CASSLMPGTGNTIYF
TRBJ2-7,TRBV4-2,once,CASSQARLAGAYEQYF
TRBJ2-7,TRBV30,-,CAWSAASTSSYEQYF
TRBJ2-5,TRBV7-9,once,CASSKALAETQYF
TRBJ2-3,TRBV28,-,CASSLPLAGEDTQYF
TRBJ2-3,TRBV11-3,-,CASSKEGGPSTDTQYF
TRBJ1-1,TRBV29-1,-,CSAKTGTGRYTEAFF
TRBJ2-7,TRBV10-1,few,CASTLTSGNWSYEQYF
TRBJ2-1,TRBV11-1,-,CASSLALWAGAPHNEQFF
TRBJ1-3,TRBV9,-,CASSPPGLAGNTIYF
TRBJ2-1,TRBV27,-,CASSLVGAFYNEQFF
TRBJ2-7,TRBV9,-,CASSVAPGGSYEQYF
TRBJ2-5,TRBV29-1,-,CSGLMVSGETQYF
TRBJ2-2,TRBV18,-,CASSRDDRAYTGELFF
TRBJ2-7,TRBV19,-,CASSIQGLGYEQYF
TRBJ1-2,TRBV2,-,CARDSLGYGYTF
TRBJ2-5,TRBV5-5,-,CASSGRAGETQYF
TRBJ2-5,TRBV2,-,CASSGGETQYF
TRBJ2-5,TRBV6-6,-,CASSPGGEGETQYF
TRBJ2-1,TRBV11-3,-,CASSSGIQGRQFF
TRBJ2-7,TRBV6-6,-,CASSSLSYEQYF
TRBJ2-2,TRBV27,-,CASSLRPAGDTTGELFF
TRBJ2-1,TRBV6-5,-,CASLPGLGNNEQFF
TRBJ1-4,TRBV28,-,CASSSPGRVNEKLFF
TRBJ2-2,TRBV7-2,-,CASSPPTGGNTGELFF
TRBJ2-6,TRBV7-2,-,CASSLQGRSSGANVLTF
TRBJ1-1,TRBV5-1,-,CASSLADEGDTEAFF
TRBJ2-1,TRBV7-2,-,CASSLGGPTGEQFF
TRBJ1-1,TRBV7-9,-,CASSLAQGGDTEAFF
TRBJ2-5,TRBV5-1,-,CASSGTGGVETQYF
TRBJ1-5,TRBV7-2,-,CASSSGGARVGQPQHF
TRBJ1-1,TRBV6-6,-,CASSWVRGSTEAFF
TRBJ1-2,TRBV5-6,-,CASRNRGYNYGYTF
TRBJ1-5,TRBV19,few,CASSTTGDGQPQHF
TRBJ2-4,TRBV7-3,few,CASSRGGRTDIQYF
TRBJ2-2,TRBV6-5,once,CASSYSSPGNAGELFF
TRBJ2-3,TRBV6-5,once,CATRQGLRDTQYF
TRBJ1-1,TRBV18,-,CASSPDRVNTEAFF
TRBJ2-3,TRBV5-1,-,CASSWTGRGDTQYF
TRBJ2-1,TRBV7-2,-,CASSLGQAPFDEQFF
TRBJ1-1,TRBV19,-,CASSFRGRVTEAFF
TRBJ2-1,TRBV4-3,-,CASSPGIRDEQFF
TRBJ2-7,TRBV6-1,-,CASSMGGYEQYF
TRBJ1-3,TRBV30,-,CAWSAGGSGNTIYF
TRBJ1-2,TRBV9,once,CASSVGSGTYNYGYTF